This T cell receptor (beta chain) was found in a study of regulatory T cells in long-lasting Graves disease. CDR3-region Arm-PCR and iRepertoire HTBI primers produced the TCR beta libraries. TCRdb used MiXCR to reprocess the multiplex PCR reads, holding one entry per CDR3 protein. The top ten clones hold 6.5% to 8% of a sample with under 500,000 distinct CDR3 sequences, under 25% of them seen once. The CDR3 is 15 amino acids. V lost 6 bases and J lost 0, with 15 bases in between. Germline-derived CDR1 and CDR2 are DFQATT and SNEGSKA (reference sequence). Indicated time point: persistent/refractory GD, antithyroid drugs over 5 years with positive TRAb. PBMC-derived RNA was used for the TCR library.

The origin of this receptor is a female donor with Graves disease. The sample consisted of peripheral blood mononuclear cells (PBMCs), taken when the disease was refractory, from a patient treated with antithyroid drugs. The chain is built from TRBV20-1 and TRBJ1-3; D remains ambiguous. The CDR3 DNA reads as TGCAGTGCCCCCTGGCCGGGTTACTCTGGAAACACCATATATTTT. Residues: CSAPWPGYSGNTIYF.